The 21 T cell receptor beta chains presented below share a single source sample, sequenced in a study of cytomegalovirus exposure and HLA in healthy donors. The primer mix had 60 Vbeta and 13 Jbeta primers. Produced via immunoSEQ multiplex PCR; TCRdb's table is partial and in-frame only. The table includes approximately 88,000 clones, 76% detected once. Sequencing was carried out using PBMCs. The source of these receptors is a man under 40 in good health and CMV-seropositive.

This chain's CDR3 is CATSTRDRGDQPQHF. The CDR3 DNA follows: TGTGCCACCAGCACCCGGGACAGGGGGGATCAGCCCCAGCATTTT. The J gene is TRBJ1-5, the V gene TRBV15, with 11 bases matching TRBD1. The germline CDR1 and CDR2 sequences are LNHNV and YYDKDF (reference sequence). The CDR3 is 15 residues long. V gave up 4 bases and J gave up 5 bases; unmatched junction bases: 4.

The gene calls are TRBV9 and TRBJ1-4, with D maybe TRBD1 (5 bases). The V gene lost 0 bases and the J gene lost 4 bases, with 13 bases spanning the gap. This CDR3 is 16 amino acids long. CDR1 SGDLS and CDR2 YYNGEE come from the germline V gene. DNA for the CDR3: TGTGCCAGCAGCGTAGCACCGGGGGGAGGTAATGAAAAACTGTTTTTT. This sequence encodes CASSVAPGGGNEKLFF.

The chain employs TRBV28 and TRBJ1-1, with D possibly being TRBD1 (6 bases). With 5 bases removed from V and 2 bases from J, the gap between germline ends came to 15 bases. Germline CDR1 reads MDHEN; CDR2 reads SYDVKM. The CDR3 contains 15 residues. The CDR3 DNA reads TGTGCCAGCAGTGGGATAGGGGGACAAAACACTGAAGCTTTCTTT. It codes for CASSGIGGQNTEAFF.

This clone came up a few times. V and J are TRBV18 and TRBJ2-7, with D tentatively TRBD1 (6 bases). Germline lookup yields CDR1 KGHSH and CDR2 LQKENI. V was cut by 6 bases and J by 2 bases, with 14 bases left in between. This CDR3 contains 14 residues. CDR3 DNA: TGTGCCAGCTCGCTTCGACAGGCCCCCTACGAGCAGTACTTC. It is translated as CASSLRQAPYEQYF.

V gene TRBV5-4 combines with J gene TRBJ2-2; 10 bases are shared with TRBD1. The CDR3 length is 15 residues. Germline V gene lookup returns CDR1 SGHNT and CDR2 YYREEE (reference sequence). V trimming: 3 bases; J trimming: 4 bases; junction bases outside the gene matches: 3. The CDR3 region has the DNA TGTGCCAGCAGCTCGGGACAGGGGACCACCGGGGAGCTGTTTTTT. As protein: CASSSGQGTTGELFF.

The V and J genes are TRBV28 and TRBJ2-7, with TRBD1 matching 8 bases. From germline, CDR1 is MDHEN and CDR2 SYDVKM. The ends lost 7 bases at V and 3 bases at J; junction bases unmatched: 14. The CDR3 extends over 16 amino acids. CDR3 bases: TGTGCCAGCAAAGAGCACCCTGGACAGGGAAGCTACGAGCAGTACTTC. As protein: CASKEHPGQGSYEQYF. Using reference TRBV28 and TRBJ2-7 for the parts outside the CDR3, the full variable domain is DVKVTQSSRYLVKRTGEKVFLECVQDMDHENMFWYRQDPGLGLRLIYFSYDVKMKEKGDIPEGYSVSREKKERFSLILESASTNQTSMYLCASKEHPGQGSYEQYFGPGTRLTVT.

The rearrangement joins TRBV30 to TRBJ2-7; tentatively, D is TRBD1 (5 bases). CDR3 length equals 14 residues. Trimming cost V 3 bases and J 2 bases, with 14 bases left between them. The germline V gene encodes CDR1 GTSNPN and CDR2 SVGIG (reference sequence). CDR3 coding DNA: TGTGCCTGGAGCGACGTAGGGGATACCTACGAGCAGTACTTC. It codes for CAWSDVGDTYEQYF.

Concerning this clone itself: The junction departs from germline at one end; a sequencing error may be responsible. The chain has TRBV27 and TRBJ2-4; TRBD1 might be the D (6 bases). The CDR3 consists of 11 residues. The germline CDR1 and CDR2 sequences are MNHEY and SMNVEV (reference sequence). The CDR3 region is CASREMDRLHF. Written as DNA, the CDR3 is TGTGCCAGCAGGGAGATGGACAGATTGCACTTC.

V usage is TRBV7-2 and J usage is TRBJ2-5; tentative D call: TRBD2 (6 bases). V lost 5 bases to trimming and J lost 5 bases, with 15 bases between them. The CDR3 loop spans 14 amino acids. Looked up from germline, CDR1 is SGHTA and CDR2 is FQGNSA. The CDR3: CASSRREGRETQYF. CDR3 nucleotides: TGTGCCAGCAGCCGTCGAGAGGGGAGGGAGACCCAGTACTTC.

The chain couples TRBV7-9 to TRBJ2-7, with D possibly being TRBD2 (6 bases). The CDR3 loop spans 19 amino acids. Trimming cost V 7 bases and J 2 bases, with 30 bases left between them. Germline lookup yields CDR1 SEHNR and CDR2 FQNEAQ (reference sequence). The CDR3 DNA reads TGTGCCAGCACGGGGGTGGGTCCTTCGGGTACATTAGTTCCCTACGAGCAGTACTTC. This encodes CASTGVGPSGTLVPYEQYF.

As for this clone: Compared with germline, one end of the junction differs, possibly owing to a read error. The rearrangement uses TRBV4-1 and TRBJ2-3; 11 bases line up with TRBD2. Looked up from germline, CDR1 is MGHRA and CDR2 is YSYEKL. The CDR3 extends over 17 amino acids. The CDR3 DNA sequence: TGCGCCAGCAGCAAAGAACCGGGACTAGCGGCCACAGATACGCAGTATTTT. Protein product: CASSKEPGLAATDTQYF.

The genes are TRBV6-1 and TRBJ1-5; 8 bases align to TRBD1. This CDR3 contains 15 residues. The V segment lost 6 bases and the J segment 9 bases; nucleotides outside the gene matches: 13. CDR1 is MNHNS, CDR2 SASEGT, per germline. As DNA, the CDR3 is TGTGCCAGCAGGGTCGGACAGGGACTCATCAGGCCCCAGCATTTT. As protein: CASRVGQGLIRPQHF.

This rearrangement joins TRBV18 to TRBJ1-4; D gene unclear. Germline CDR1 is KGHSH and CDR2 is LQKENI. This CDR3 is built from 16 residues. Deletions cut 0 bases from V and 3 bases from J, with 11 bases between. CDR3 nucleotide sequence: TGTGCCAGCTCACCACCGTTGCGGGAACCTAATGAAAAACTGTTTTTT. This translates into CASSPPLREPNEKLFF.

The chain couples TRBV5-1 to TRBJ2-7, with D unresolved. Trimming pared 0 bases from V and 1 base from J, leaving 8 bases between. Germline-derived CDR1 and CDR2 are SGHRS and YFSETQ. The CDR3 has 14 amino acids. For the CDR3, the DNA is TGCGCCAGCAGCTTGGCCGTCACATCCTACGAGCAGTACTTC. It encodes CASSLAVTSYEQYF.

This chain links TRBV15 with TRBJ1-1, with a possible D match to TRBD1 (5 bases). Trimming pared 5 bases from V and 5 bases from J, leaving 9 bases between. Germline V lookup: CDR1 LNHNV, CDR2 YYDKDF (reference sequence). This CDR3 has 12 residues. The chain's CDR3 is CATSRRETEAFF. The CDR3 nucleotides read TGTGCCACCAGCCGCAGGGAAACTGAAGCTTTCTTT.

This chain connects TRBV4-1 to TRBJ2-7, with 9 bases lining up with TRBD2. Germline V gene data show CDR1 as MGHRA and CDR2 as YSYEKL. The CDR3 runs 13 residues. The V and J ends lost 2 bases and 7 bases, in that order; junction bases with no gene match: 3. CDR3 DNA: TGCGCCAGCAGCCAACGACTAGCGGTGGAGCAGTACTTC. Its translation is CASSQRLAVEQYF.

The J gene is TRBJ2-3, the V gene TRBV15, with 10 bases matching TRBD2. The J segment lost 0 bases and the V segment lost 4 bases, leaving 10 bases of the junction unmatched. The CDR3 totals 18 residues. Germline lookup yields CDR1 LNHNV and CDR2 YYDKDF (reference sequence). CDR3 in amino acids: CATSTDRTSGHSTDTQYF. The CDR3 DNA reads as TGTGCCACCAGCACCGATAGGACTAGCGGCCATAGCACAGATACGCAGTATTTT.

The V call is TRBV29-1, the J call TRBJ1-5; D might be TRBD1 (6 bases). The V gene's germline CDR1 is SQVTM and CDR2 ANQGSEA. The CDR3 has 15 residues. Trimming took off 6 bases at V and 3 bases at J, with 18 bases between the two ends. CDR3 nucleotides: TGCAGCGTGACCGTTGGGGCAGGGGCCAATCAGCCCCAGCATTTT. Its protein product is CSVTVGAGANQPQHF.

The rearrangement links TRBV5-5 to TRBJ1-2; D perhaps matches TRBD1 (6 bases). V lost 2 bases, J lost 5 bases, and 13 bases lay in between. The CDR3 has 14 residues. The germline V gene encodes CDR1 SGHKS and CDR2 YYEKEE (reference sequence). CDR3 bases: TGTGCCAGCAGCTTTTCCACAGGGATGTATGGCTACACCTTC. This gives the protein CASSFSTGMYGYTF.

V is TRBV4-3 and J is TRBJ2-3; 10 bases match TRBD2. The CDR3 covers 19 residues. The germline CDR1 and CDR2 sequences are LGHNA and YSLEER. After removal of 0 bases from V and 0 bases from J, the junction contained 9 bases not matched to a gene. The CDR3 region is CASSQDSLAGAVSTDTQYF. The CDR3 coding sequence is TGCGCCAGCAGCCAAGATTCCCTAGCGGGAGCGGTGAGCACAGATACGCAGTATTTT.

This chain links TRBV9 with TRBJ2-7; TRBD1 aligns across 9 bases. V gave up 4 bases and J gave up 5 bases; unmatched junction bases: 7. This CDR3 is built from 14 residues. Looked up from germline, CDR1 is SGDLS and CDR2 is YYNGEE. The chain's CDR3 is CASSPTGGGDEQYF. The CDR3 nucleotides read TGTGCCAGCAGCCCAACAGGGGGCGGGGACGAGCAGTACTTC.